The 23 T cell receptor beta chains below were found in one sample sequenced in a study of T cells in Graves' hyperthyroidism and ophthalmopathy. The investigators amplified TCR beta CDR3 regions from RNA transcripts. The HTBI primer set served for first-round RT-PCR of the TCR CDR3. TCRdb called the multiplex PCR reads again in MiXCR, with one record for every CDR3 protein. Of hundreds of thousands of distinct CDR3 sequences listed, less than 15% are singletons. The sample consisted of blood. These receptors all stem from a young woman with Graves' hyperthyroidism.

This clonotype showed up just a few times. The rearrangement uses TRBV2 and TRBJ2-1; 7 bases fit TRBD1. J lost 4 bases, V lost 6 bases, and 9 bases had no gene match. This CDR3 has 15 residues. Germline V lookup: CDR1 SNHLY, CDR2 FYNNEI. CDR3 bases: TGTGCCAGCAGCCCCCAGGGACAGCTTTACAATGAGCAGTTCTTC. Translated, it gives CASSPQGQLYNEQFF.

The rearrangement joins TRBV19 to TRBJ2-1; D unresolved. This CDR3 spans 17 amino acids. Trimming took off 7 bases at V and 4 bases at J, with 23 bases between the two ends. CDR1 is LNHDA, CDR2 SQIVND, per germline (reference sequence). CDR3 sequence: CASKGGVSQTKYNEQFF. CDR3 DNA: TGTGCCAGTAAGGGTGGTGTATCCCAAACGAAATACAATGAGCAGTTCTTC.

This clonotype was observed at least ten times. The V and J genes are TRBV12-5 and TRBJ2-1; maybe TRBD1 (6 bases). The CDR3 has 16 residues. Germline loops: CDR1 LGHNT, CDR2 FRNRAP. Deletions cut 1 base from V and 1 base from J, with 11 bases between. CDR3 sequence: CASGLAQGASYNEQFF. The CDR3 DNA reads TGTGCTAGTGGTTTGGCACAGGGTGCGTCCTACAATGAGCAGTTCTTC.

V gene TRBV6-1 combines with J gene TRBJ2-7; D gene uncertain. The CDR3 is 14 residues long. V shed 6 bases and J shed 1 base, with 13 bases lying between them. CDR1 is MNHNS and CDR2 is SASEGT in the germline V gene. This CDR3 is CASSPQASSYEQYF. The CDR3 region has the DNA TGTGCCAGCAGCCCACAAGCTTCTTCCTACGAGCAGTACTTC.

Many counts were recorded for this clonotype. This sequence joins TRBV28 and TRBJ1-2, with TRBD1 matching 8 bases. Germline V gene sequence: CDR1 MDHEN, CDR2 SYDVKM. CDR3 length: 14 residues. The trim removed 6 bases at V and 2 bases at J, leaving 5 bases unmatched. The CDR3 reads CASSDRGRNYGYTF. CDR3 nucleotide sequence: TGTGCCAGCAGCGACAGGGGAAGGAACTATGGCTACACCTTC.

This clonotype was observed at least ten times. The chain joins TRBV6-2 or TRBV6-3 to TRBJ2-3; D gene uncertain. Between the trimmed V and J ends, which lost 6 bases and 4 bases, there was a span of 17 bases. Germline V gives CDR1 MNHEY, CDR2 SVGEGT. The CDR3 runs to 15 residues. The CDR3 DNA reads TGTGCCAGCAGCCGGACGCGACTGGATTCAGATACGCAGTATTTT. This codes for CASSRTRLDSDTQYF.

At least ten counts were recorded for this clonotype. This chain uses TRBV28 with TRBJ2-1; 9 bases agree with TRBD2. J lost 5 bases, V lost 3 bases, and 2 bases had no gene match. The germline gives CDR1 MDHEN, CDR2 SYDVKM. The CDR3 runs 14 residues. This chain's CDR3 is CASSLTSGDNEQFF. The CDR3 DNA reads as TGTGCCAGCAGTTTGACTAGCGGAGACAATGAGCAGTTCTTC. Variable domain in full (rest from reference TRBV28 and TRBJ2-1): DVKVTQSSRYLVKRTGEKVFLECVQDMDHENMFWYRQDPGLGLRLIYFSYDVKMKEKGDIPEGYSVSREKKERFSLILESASTNQTSMYLCASSLTSGDNEQFFGPGTRLTVL.

The chain has TRBV27 and TRBJ2-1; D gene uncertain. CDR3 length: 13 amino acids. Trimming cost V 7 bases and J 1 base, with 8 bases left between them. The germline CDR1 and CDR2 sequences are MNHEY and SMNVEV (reference sequence). The CDR3 sequence: CASMGLSYNEQFF. CDR3 DNA sequence: TGTGCCAGCATGGGGTTATCCTACAATGAGCAGTTCTTC.

This clonotype was observed at least ten times. The chain combines TRBV20-1 with TRBJ2-7, with 8 bases identical to TRBD2. Trimming at V came to 3 bases and at J to 6 bases, leaving 7 bases not matched to a gene. Germline V lookup: CDR1 DFQATT, CDR2 SNEGSKA (reference sequence). The CDR3 spans 13 residues. Here the CDR3 reads CSASPGGPSEQYF. CDR3 coding DNA: TGCAGTGCTAGCCCGGGAGGGCCTAGCGAGCAGTACTTC.

V gene TRBV6-1 combines with J gene TRBJ2-7, with D unresolved. This CDR3 contains 18 residues. Germline CDR1 reads MNHNS; CDR2 reads SASEGT. The V and J ends lost 5 bases and 3 bases respectively, with 26 bases between them. The CDR3 protein is CASSLRTAVYSRVYEQYF. The CDR3 bases are TGTGCCAGCAGTCTCAGAACGGCGGTCTACTCGAGAGTCTACGAGCAGTACTTC.

This clonotype was observed a handful of times. One junction end disagrees with the germline gene, perhaps due to a read error. This rearrangement joins TRBV28 to TRBJ2-1; D is perhaps TRBD1 (6 bases). The V gene's germline CDR1 is MDHEN and CDR2 SYDVKM. The CDR3 sequence is 15 residues long. CDR3 sequence: CASRRATGSHNEQFF. The CDR3 nucleotides read TGTGCCAGCAGAAGAGCGACAGGCTCCCACAATGAGCAGTTCTTC.

This clonotype was seen only once. V and J are TRBV30 and TRBJ1-4, with D perhaps TRBD1 (6 bases). The CDR3 consists of 15 residues. CDR1 and CDR2 (germline): GTSNPN, SVGIG (reference sequence). Trimming removed 3 bases from V and 6 bases from J, with 17 bases in between. The CDR3 nucleotides read TGTGCCTGGAGATCGCCCGGGGGGGCACATGAAAAACTGTTTTTT. Translating gives CAWRSPGGAHEKLFF.

The table lists this clonotype with a few counts. The chain combines TRBV5-1 with TRBJ2-3; D is uncertain. The CDR3 contains 13 residues. The V end lost 0 bases, the J end lost 4 bases, and 6 bases lay between the germline ends. Per the germline V gene, CDR1 is SGHRS and CDR2 is YFSETQ. For the CDR3, the DNA is TGCGCCAGCAGCTTGGGGCAGTCAGATACGCAGTATTTT. It codes for CASSLGQSDTQYF.

The table lists this clonotype with a few counts. This sequence joins TRBV29-1 and TRBJ2-5; D possibly corresponds to TRBD2 (5 bases). V was trimmed by 4 bases and J by 1 base, leaving 28 bases between them. Germline V gene data show CDR1 as SQVTM and CDR2 as ANQGSEA. The CDR3 is 19 amino acids. Here the CDR3 reads CSVVGRGQVWRLTQETQYF. As DNA, the CDR3 is TGCAGCGTTGTAGGCCGGGGTCAGGTATGGCGGCTCACCCAAGAGACCCAGTACTTC.

The gene calls are TRBV7-2 and TRBJ1-4; a possible D gene is TRBD1 (5 bases). The CDR3 covers 15 residues. CDR1 SGHTA and CDR2 FQGNSA come from the germline V gene. Trimming pared 3 bases from V and 7 bases from J, leaving 15 bases between. In nucleotides, the CDR3 is TGTGCCAGCAGCTTCCCACCAGGGACGAGTGAAAAACTGTTTTTT. Residues: CASSFPPGTSEKLFF.

The chain couples TRBV20-1 to TRBJ2-5; D unclear. Germline CDR1 is DFQATT and CDR2 is SNEGSKA (reference sequence). V was cut by 4 bases and J by 10 bases, with 10 bases left in between. The CDR3 sequence is 10 residues long. The CDR3 is CSATGVDQYF. Here the CDR3 DNA reads TGCAGTGCTACGGGCGTGGACCAGTACTTC.

The chain carries TRBV3-1 and TRBJ2-1; the D is unclear. CDR1 is LGHDT, CDR2 YNNKEL, per germline (reference sequence). The CDR3 length is 13 residues. V was shortened by 6 bases and J by 2 bases, with 8 bases between the two germline ends. The DNA of the CDR3 is TGTGCCAGCAGTTCCGACACCTACAATGAGCAGTTCTTC. It translates to CASSSDTYNEQFF.

The V and J genes are TRBV2 and TRBJ2-1; 7 nucleotides line up with TRBD2. CDR1 and CDR2 from the germline V gene are SNHLY and FYNNEI. V shed 7 bases and J 2 bases; nucleotides not matched to a gene: 14. This CDR3 comprises 17 residues. Here the CDR3 DNA reads TGTGCCAGCAACAAACACCCTAGCGGAATAACCTACAATGAGCAGTTCTTC. Its protein is CASNKHPSGITYNEQFF.

This clonotype was counted at least ten times. The chain joins TRBV6-5 to TRBJ2-1; no clear D. The CDR3 runs 16 residues. V was shortened by 0 bases and J by 0 bases, with 9 bases between the two germline ends. CDR1 and CDR2 (germline): MNHEY, SVGAGI. The CDR3 loop reads CASSYSGTSSYNEQFF. The CDR3 DNA follows: TGTGCCAGCAGTTACTCGGGCACCAGCTCCTACAATGAGCAGTTCTTC.

There are a few counts of this clonotype. V is TRBV10-3 and J is TRBJ2-3; D gene uncertain. The CDR3 loop spans 13 amino acids. Trimming shortened V by 2 bases and J by 3 bases, and 6 bases separated the two germline ends. Germline V gene sequence: CDR1 ENHRY, CDR2 SYGVKD. CDR3 protein: CAISEAETDTQYF. The CDR3 DNA sequence: TGTGCCATCAGTGAGGCGGAGACAGATACGCAGTATTTT.

This clonotype was picked up a small number of times. The V gene is TRBV30, the J gene TRBJ1-6; D is uncertain. The CDR3 runs to 17 residues. The V end was cut by 3 bases, the J end by 0 bases, with 15 bases between. Germline CDR1 and CDR2: GTSNPN and SVGIG (reference sequence). The CDR3 region has the DNA TGTGCCTGGAGCCCCCGGTGGAGGAGCTCCTATAATTCACCCCTCCACTTT. This gives the protein CAWSPRWRSSYNSPLHF.

Many counts were recorded for this clonotype. The chain links TRBV20-1 to TRBJ2-1; TRBD2 agrees at 10 bases. CDR1 and CDR2 (germline): DFQATT, SNEGSKA (reference sequence). The trim removed 6 bases at V and 3 bases at J, leaving 5 bases unmatched. The CDR3 runs to 14 residues. CDR3 loop: CSAPSGRLYNEQFF. CDR3 bases: TGCAGTGCCCCTAGCGGGAGACTCTACAATGAGCAGTTCTTC.

This clonotype was counted at least ten times. The genes are TRBV20-1 and TRBJ1-2; weak D call: TRBD1 (5 bases). This CDR3 is 13 amino acids long. The V gene's germline CDR1 is DFQATT and CDR2 SNEGSKA (reference sequence). The V and J ends lost 1 base and 4 bases respectively, with 10 bases between them. Here the CDR3 reads CSARVEGSYGYTF. The CDR3 region has the DNA TGCAGTGCTAGAGTGGAGGGGAGCTATGGCTACACCTTC.